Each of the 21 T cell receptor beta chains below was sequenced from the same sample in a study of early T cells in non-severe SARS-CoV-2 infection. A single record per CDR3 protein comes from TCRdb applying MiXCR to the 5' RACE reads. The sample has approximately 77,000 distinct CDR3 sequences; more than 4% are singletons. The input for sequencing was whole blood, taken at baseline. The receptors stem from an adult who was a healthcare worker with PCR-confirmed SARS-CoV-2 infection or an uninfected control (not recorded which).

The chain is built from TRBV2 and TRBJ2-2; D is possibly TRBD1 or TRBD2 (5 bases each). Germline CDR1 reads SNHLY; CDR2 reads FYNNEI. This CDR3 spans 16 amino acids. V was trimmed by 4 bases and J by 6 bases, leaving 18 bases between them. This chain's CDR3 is CASSVPGRRASGELFF. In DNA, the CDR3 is TGTGCCAGCAGTGTTCCGGGACGGCGGGCCTCCGGGGAGCTGTTTTTT.

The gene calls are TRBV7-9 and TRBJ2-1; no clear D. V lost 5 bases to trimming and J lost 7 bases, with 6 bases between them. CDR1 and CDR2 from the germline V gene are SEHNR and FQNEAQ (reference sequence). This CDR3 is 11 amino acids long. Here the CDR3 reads CASSPQNEQFF. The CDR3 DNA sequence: TGTGCCAGCAGCCCCCAGAATGAGCAGTTCTTC.

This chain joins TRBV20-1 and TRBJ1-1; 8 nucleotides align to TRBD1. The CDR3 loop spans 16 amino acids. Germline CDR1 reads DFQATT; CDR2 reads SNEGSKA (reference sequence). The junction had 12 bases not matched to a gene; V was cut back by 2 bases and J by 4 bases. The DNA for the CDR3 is TGCAGTGCTAGATGGCCCAGACAGGGGCCCCCCACTGAAGCTTTCTTT. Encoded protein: CSARWPRQGPPTEAFF.

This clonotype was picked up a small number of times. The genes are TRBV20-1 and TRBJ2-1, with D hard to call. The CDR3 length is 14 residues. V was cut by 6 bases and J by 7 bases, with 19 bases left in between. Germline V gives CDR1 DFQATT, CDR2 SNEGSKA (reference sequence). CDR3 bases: TGCAGTGCCCAGTTCCACCGCAAGGGTAATGAGCAGTTCTTC. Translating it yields CSAQFHRKGNEQFF.

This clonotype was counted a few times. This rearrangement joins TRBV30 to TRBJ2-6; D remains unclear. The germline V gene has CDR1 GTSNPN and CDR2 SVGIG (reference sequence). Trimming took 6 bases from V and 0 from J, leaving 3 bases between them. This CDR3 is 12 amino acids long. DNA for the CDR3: TGTGCCTGTTCCTCTGGGGCCAACGTCCTGACTTTC. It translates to CACSSGANVLTF. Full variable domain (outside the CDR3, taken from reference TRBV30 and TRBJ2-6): SQTIHQWPATLVQPVGSPLSLECTVEGTSNPNLYWYRQAAGRGLQLLFYSVGIGQISSEVPQNLSASRPQDRQFILSSKKLLLSDSGFYLCACSSGANVLTFGAGSRLTVL.

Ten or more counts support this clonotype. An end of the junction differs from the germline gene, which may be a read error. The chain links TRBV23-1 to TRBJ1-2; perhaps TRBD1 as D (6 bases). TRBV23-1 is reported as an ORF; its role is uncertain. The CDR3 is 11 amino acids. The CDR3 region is CASSHMTDRTF. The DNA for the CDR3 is TGCGCCAGCAGTCACATGACCGACAGGACTTTC.

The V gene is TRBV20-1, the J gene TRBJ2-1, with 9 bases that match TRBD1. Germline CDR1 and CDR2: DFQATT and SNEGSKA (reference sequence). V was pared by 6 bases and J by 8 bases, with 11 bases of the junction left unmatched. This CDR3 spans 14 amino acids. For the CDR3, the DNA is TGCAGTGCGAAAAACAGGGGGCGATCCTATGAGCAGTTCTTC. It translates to CSAKNRGRSYEQFF.

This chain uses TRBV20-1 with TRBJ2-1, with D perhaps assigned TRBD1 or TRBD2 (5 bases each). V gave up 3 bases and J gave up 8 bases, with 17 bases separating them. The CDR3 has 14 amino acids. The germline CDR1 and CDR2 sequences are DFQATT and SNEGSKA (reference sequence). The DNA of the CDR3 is TGCAGTGCTAGCCGGGATCGGGGACGCGATGAGCAGTTCTTC. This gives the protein CSASRDRGRDEQFF.

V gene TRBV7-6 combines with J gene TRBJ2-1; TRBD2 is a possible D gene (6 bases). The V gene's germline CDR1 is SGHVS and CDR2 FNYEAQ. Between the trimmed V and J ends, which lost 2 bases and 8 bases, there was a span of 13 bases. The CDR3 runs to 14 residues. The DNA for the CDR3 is TGTGCCAGCAGCTTATTTGGAGGGCGGGATGAGCAGTTCTTC. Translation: CASSLFGGRDEQFF. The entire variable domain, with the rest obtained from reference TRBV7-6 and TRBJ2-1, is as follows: GAGVSQSPRYKVTKRGQDVALRCDPISGHVSLYWYRQALGQGPEFLTYFNYEAQQDKSGLPNDRFSAERPEGSISTLTIQRTEQRDSAMYRCASSLFGGRDEQFFGPGTRLTVL.

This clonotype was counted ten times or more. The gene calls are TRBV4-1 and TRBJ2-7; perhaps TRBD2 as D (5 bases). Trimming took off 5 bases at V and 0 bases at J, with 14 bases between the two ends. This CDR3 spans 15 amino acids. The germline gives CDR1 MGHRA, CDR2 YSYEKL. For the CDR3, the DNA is TGCGCCAGCAGCGAAACGACTACTAACTCCTACGAGCAGTACTTC. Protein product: CASSETTTNSYEQYF.

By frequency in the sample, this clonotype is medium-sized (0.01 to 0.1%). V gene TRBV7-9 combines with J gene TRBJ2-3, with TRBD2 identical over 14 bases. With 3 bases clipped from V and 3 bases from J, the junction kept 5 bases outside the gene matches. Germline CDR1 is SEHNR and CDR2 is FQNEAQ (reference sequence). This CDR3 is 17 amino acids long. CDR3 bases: TGTGCCAGCAGCTTTGGGACTAGCGGGAGTCGGACAGATACGCAGTATTTT. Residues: CASSFGTSGSRTDTQYF.

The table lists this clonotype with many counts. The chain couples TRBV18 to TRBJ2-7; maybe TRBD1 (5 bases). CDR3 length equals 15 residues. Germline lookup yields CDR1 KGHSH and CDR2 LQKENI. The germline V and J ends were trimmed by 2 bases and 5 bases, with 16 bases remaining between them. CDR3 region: CASSPMGQGINEQYF. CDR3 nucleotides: TGTGCCAGCTCACCAATGGGTCAGGGTATCAACGAGCAGTACTTC. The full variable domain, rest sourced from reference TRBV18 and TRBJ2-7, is NAGVMQNPRHLVRRRGQEARLRCSPMKGHSHVYWYRQLPEEGLKFMVYLQKENIIDESGMPKERFSAEFPKEGPSILRIQQVVRGDSAAYFCASSPMGQGINEQYFGPGTRLTVT.

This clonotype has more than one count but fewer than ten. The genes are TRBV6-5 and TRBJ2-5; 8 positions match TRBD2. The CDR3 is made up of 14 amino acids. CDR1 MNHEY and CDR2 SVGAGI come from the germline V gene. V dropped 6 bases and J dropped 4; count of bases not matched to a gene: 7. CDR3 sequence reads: CASRSGGLGETQYF. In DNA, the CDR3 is TGTGCCAGCAGGTCGGGGGGGCTGGGAGAGACCCAGTACTTC.

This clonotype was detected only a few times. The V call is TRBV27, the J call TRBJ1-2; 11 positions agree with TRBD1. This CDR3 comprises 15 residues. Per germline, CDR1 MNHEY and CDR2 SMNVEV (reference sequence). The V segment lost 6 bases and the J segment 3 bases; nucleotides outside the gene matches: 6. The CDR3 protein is CASRPGQGVDYGYTF. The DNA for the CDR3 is TGTGCCAGCAGGCCGGGACAGGGGGTGGACTATGGCTACACCTTC.

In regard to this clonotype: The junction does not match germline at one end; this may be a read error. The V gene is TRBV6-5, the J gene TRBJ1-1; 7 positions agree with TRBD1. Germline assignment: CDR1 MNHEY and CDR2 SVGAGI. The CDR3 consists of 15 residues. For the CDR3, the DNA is TGTGCCAGCAGATACTACAGGGGACTGAACACTGAAGCTTTCTTT. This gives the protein CASRYYRGLNTEAFF.

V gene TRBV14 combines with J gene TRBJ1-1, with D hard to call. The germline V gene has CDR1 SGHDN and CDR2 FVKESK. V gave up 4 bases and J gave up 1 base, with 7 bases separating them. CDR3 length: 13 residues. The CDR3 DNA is TGTGCCAGCAGCCGGGAAAGGAACACTGAAGCTTTCTTT. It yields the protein CASSRERNTEAFF.

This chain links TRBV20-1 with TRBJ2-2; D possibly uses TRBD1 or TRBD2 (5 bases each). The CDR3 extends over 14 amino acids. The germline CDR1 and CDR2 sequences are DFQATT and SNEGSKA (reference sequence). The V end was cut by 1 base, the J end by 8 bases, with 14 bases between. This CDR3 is CSARADWGNGELFF. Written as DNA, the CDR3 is TGCAGTGCTAGAGCCGATTGGGGGAATGGGGAGCTGTTTTTT.

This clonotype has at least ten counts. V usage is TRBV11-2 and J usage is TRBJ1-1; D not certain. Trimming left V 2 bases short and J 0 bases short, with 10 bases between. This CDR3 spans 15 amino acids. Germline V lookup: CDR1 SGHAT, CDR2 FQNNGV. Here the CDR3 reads CASSLSEPLNTEAFF. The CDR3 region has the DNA TGTGCCAGCAGCTTATCGGAACCGCTGAACACTGAAGCTTTCTTT.

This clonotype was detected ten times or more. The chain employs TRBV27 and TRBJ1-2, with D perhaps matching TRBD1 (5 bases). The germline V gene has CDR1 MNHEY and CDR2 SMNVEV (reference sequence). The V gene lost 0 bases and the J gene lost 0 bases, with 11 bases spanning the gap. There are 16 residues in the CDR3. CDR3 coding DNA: TGTGCCAGCAGTTTATCACCGGGACGGGCTAACTATGGCTACACCTTC. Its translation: CASSLSPGRANYGYTF.

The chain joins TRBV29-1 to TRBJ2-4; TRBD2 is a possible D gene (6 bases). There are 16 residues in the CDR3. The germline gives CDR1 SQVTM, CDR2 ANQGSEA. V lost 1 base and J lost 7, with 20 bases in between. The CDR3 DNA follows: TGCAGCGTTGAAGGGGGCGCGGGATGGTCCCCGAACATTCAGTACTTC. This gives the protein CSVEGGAGWSPNIQYF.

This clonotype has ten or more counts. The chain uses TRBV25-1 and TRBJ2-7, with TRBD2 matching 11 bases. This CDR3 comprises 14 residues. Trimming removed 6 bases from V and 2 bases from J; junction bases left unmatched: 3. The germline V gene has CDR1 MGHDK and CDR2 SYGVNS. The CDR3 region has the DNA TGTGCCAGCAGGGGGACTAGCGGCGCCTACGAGCAGTACTTC. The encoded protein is CASRGTSGAYEQYF.